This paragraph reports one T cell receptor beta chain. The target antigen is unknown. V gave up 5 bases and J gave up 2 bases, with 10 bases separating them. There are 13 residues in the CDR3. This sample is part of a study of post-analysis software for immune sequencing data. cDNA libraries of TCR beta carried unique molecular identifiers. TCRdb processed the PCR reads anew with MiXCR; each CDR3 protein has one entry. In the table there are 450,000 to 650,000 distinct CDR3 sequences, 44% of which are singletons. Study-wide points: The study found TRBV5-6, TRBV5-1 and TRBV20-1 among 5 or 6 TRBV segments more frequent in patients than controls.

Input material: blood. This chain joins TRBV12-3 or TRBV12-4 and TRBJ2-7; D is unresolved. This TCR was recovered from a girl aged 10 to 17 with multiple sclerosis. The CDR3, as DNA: TGTGCCAGCAGTCCACGTAACACCTACGAGCAGTACTTC. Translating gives CASSPRNTYEQYF.